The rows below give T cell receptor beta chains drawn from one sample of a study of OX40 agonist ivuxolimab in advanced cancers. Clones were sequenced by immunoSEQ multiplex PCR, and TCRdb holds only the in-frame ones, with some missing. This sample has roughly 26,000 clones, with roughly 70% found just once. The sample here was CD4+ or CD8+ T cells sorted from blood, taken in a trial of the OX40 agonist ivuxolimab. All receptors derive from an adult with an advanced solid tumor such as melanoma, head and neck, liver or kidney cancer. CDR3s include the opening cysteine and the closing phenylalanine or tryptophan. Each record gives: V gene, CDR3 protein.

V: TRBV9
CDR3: CASSVDARVKETQYF

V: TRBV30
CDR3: CASLTVAGYTF

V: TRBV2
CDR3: CASSTDRGVGYTF

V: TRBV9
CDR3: CASSVVSGAGFMNTEAFF

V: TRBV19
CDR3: CASTNLGTGGFYGYTF

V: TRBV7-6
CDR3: CASSPNTGISGNTIYF

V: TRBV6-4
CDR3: CASINHNIKDTEAFF

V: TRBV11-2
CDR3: CANSKTGTGGTEAFF

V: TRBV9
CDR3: CASSPFQGGGETQYF

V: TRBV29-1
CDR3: CSVRDLRSGYGYTF

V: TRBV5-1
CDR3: CASRPGTVTYEQYF

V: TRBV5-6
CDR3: CASRPISKNEKLFF

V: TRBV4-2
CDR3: CASSLGESYEQYF

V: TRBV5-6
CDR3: CASSFLRPDSPLHF

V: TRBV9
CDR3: CASHTGFGAGANVLTF

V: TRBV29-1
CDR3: CSVEGVGGYTF

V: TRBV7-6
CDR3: CASSQGASRETQYF

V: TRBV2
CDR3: CAYSRAGQETQYF

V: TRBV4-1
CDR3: CASSQRGDRGMGTDTQYF

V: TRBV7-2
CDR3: CASSLVTGLDYGYTF

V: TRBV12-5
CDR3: CASGLGGGGNQPQHF

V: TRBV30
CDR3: CALGRGGNYEQYF

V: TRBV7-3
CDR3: CASSGTSGLLGSGANVLTF

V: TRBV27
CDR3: CASSFSGQAGSPLHF

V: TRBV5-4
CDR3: CASSLDNDVANTEAFF

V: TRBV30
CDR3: CAWSAGTGRGKLFF

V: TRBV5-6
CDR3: CASSTLMGGGDTEAFF

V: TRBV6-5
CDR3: CASQGAYTGELFF

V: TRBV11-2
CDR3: CASTSLGQGAGLPLGEQFF

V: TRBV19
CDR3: CASSMVQGATYEQYF

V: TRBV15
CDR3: CATSSRDRGLNEQFF

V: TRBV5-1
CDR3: CATVASTDTQYF

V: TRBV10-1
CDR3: CASSERQGARNEQFF

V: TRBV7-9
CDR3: CASSQGELFF

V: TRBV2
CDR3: CASSDPGTNYGYTF

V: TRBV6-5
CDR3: CASSYGRVASPLHF

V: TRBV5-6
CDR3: CASSLDVASTDTQYF

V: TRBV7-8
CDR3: CASSPGPTYEQYF

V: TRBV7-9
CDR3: CASSPHSGPDHEQYF

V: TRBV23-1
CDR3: CASSHYQGKAATEAFF

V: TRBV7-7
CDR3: CASSQQENQPQHF

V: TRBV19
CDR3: CASSIQGSTEAFF

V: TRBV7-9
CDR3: CASSLRVPENYGYTF

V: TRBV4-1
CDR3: CASSQETGGPTDTQYF

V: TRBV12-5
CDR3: CASGPGVHQTSNQPQHF

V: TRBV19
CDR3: CASTRGTSGGTDTQYF

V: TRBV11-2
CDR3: CASSRSQFFVGDLHF

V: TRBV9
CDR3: CASSVETGPLHF

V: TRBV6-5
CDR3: CASRHTGELFF

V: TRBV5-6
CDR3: CASSPLGGGHTDTQYF

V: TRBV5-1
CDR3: CASSLGDRAGNTIYF

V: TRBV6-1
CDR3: CASSEAWTGVGYTF

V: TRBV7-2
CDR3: CASSLRGLGLNFGSSFSF

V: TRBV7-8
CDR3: CASSLGGFSGNTIYF